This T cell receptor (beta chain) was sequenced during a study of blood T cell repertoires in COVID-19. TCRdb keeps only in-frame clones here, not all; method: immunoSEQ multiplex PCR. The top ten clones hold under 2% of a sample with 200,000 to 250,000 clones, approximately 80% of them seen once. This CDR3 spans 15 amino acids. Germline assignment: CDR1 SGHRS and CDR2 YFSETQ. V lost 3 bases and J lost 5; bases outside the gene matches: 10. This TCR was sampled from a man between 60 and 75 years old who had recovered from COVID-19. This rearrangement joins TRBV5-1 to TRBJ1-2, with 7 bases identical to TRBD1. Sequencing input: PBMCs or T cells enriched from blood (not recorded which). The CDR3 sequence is CASSSGDSSRYGYTF. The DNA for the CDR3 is TGCGCCAGCAGCTCGGGGGACAGCTCTCGTTATGGCTACACCTTC.